The entry below gives a single T cell receptor (beta chain) sequence along with its context. Germline CDR1 is MNHNS and CDR2 is SASEGT. The CDR3 length is 14 residues. V was trimmed by 1 base and J by 3 bases, leaving 10 bases between them. Some clones are missing from TCRdb's copy, which holds only in-frame ones; the method was immunoSEQ multiplex PCR. Found here are about 140,000 clones, approximately 90% of them singletons; the top ten hold 10% to 14%. These data belong to a study of cytotoxic CD8 clonotypes in ibrutinib-treated CLL. The receptor comes from a human donor with chronic lymphocytic leukemia. The specimen comprised PBMCs, sampled after 12 months of ibrutinib treatment. The chain has TRBV6-1 and TRBJ2-7; the D is unclear. CDR3 DNA sequence: TGTGCCAGCAGTGAAGGGCCGGATTACTACGAGCAGTACTTC. Its protein is CASSEGPDYYEQYF.